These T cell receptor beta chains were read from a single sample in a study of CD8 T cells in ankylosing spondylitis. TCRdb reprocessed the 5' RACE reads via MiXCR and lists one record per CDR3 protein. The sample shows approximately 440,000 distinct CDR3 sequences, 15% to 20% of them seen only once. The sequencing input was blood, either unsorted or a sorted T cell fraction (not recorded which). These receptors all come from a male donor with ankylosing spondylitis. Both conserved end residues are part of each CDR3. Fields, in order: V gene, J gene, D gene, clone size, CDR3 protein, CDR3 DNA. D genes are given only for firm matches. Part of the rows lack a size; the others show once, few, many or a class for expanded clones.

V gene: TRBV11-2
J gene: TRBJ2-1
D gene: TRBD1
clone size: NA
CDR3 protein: CASRATGGSGEQFF
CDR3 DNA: TGTGCCAGCAGAGCAACAGGGGGCTCAGGTGAGCAGTTCTTC

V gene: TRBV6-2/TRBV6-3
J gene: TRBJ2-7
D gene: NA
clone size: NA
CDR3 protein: CASSYGEMLYEQYF
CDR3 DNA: TGTGCCAGCAGTTACGGGGAGATGCTCTACGAGCAGTACTTC

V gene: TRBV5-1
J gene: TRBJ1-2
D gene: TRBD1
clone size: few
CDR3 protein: CASSFHRGSGGYTF
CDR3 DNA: TGCGCCAGCAGCTTTCACAGGGGTAGCGGCGGCTACACCTTC

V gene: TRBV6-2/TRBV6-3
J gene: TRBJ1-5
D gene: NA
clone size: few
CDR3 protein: CASNDQWGTQPQHF
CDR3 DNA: TGTGCCAGCAACGACCAGTGGGGGACTCAGCCCCAGCATTTT

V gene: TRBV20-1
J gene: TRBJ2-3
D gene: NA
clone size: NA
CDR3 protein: CSASRAERTDTQYF
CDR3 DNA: TGCAGTGCTAGCAGGGCAGAGCGCACAGATACGCAGTATTTT

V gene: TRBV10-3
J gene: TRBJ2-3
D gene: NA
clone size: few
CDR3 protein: CAISGLGGGSTDTQYF
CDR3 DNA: TGTGCCATCAGTGGACTGGGGGGCGGGAGCACAGATACGCAGTATTTT

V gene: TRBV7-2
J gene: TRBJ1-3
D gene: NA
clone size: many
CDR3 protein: CASSLGAAGNTIYF
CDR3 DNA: TGTGCCAGCAGCTTGGGTGCAGCTGGAAACACCATATATTTT

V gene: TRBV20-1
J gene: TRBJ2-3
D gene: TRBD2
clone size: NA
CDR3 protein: CSASISLAGVSTDTQYF
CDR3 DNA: TGCAGTGCTAGTATAAGCCTAGCGGGAGTTAGCACAGATACGCAGTATTTT

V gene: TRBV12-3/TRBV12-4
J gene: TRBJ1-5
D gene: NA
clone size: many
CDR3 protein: CASSLVSSSNQPQHF
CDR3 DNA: TGTGCCAGCAGTTTAGTGTCTTCCAGCAATCAGCCCCAGCATTTT

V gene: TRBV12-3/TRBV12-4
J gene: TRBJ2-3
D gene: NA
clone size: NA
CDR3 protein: CASSLRRDTQYF
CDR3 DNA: TGTGCCAGCAGTTTGCGGCGGGATACGCAGTATTTT

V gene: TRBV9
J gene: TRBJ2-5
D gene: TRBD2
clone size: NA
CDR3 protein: CASSVGPSGGQETQYF
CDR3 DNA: TGTGCCAGCAGCGTGGGTCCTAGCGGGGGACAAGAGACCCAGTACTTC

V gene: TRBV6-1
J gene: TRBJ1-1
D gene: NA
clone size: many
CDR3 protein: CASSRGGFAEAFF
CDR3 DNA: TGTGCCAGCAGTCGCGGGGGTTTCGCTGAAGCTTTCTTT

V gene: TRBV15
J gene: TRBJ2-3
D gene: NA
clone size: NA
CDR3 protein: CATSRVALSTDTQYF
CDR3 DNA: TGTGCCACCAGCAGAGTCGCCCTTAGCACAGATACGCAGTATTTT

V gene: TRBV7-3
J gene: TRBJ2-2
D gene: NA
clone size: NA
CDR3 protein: CASSLQRYTGELFF
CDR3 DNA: TGTGCCAGCAGCTTGCAGCGGTACACCGGGGAGCTGTTTTTT

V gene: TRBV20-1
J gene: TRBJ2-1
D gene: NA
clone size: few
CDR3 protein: CSAQTTISYNEQFF
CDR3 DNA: TGCAGTGCTCAGACCACTATTTCCTACAATGAGCAGTTCTTC

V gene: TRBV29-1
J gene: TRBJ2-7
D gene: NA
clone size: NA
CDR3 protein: CSVGQSTAYEQYF
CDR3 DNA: TGCAGCGTTGGGCAGTCCACCGCCTACGAGCAGTACTTC

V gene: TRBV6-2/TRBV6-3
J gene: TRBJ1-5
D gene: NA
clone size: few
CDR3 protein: CASSYSEGKPSFNQPQHF
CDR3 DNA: TGTGCCAGCAGTTACAGTGAGGGCAAGCCTTCTTTCAATCAGCCCCAGCATTTT